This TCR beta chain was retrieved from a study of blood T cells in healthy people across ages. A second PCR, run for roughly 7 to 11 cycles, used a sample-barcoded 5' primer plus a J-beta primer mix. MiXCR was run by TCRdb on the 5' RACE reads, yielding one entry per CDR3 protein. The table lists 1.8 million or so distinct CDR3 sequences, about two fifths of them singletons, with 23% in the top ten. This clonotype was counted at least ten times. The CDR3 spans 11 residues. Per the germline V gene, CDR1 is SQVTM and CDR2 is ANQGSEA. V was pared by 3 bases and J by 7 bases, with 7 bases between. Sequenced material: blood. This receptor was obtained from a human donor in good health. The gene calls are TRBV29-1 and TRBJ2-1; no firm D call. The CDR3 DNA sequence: TGCAGCGTTGACGCGTGGAATGAGCAGTTCTTC. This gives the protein CSVDAWNEQFF.